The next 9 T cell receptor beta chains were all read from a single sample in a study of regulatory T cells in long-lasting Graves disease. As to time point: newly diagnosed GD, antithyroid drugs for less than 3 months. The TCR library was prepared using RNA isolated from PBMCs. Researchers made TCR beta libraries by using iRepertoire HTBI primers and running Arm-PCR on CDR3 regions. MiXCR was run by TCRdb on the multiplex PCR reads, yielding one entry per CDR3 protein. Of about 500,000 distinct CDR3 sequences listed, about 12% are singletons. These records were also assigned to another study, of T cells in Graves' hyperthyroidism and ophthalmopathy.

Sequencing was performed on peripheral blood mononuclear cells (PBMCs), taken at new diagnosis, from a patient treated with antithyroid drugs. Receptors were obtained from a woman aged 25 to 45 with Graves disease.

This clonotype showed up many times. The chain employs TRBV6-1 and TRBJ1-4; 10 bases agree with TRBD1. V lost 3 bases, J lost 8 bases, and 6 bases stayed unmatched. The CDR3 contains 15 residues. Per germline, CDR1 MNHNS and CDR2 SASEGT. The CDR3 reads CASSDSGTGDEKLFF. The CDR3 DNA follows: TGTGCCAGCAGTGATTCCGGGACAGGGGACGAAAAACTGTTTTTT.

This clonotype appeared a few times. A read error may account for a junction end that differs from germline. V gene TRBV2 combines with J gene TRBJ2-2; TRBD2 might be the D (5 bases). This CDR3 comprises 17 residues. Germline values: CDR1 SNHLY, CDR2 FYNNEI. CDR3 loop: CASSLLPTRDSSGEPFF. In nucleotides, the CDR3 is TGTGCCAGCAGTTTATTACCCACTAGAGATTCCTCCGGGGAGCCGTTTTTT.

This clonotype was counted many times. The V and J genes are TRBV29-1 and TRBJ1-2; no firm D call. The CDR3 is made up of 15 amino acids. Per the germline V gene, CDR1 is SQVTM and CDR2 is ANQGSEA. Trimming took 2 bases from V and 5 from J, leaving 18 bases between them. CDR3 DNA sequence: TGCAGCGTTGAAAGTAGTGATATTTCGGGTTATGGCTACACCTTC. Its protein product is CSVESSDISGYGYTF.

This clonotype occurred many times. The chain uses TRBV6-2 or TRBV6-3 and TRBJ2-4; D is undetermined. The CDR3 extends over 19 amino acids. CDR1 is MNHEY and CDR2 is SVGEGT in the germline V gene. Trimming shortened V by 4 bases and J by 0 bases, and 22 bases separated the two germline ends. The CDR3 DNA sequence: TGTGCCAGCAGTTTTGATCTCCCAAGCTCCGTTTTAGCCAAAAACATTCAGTACTTC. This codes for CASSFDLPSSVLAKNIQYF.

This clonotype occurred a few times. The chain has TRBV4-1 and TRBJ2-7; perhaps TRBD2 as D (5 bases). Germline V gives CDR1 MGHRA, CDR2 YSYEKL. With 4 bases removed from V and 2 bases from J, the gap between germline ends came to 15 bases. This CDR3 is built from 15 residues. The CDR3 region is CASSRLGLDAYEQYF. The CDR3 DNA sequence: TGCGCCAGCAGCCGTCTAGGACTGGACGCCTACGAGCAGTACTTC.

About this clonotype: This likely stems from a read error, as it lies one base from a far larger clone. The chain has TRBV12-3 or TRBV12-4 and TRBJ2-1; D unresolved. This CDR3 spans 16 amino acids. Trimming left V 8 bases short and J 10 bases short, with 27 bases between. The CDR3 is CASANGPIRPSYEQFF. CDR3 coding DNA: TGTGCCAGCGCAAACGGGCCAATCCGACCCTCCTACGAGCAGTTCTTC.

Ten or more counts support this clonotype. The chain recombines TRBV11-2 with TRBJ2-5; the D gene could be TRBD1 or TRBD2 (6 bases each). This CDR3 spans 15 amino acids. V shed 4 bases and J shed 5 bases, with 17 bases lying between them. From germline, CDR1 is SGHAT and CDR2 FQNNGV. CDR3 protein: CASSYQWGAGETQYF. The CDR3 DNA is TGTGCCAGCAGCTATCAGTGGGGGGCGGGGGAGACCCAGTACTTC.

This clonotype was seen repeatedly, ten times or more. CDR3 in amino acids: CASSPGDRVKGYTEAFF. The CDR3 nucleotides read TGTGCCAGCAGCCCCGGGGACAGGGTCAAAGGATACACTGAAGCTTTCTTT. V usage is TRBV14 and J usage is TRBJ1-1; 9 bases match TRBD1. V was pared by 4 bases and J by 3 bases, with 12 bases of the junction left unmatched. From germline, CDR1 is SGHDN and CDR2 FVKESK. The CDR3 loop spans 17 amino acids.

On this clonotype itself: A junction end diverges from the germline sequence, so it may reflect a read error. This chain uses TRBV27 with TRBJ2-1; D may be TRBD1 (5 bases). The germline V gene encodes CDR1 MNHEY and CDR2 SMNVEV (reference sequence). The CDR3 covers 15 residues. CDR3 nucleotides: TGTACCAGCAGTTTATGGGGTACAGGCTACAATGAGCAGTTCTTC. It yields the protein CTSSLWGTGYNEQFF.